Presented here are 6 T cell receptor beta chains from one specimen sequenced in a study of CXCR3-negative and CXCR3-positive naive CD8 T cells. In preparing the TRB cDNA libraries, 5' RACE with UMI labels was used. Using the 5' RACE reads, TCRdb records one entry per CDR3 protein without DNA. Recorded here are about 62,000 distinct CDR3 sequences; the top ten clones represent around 4%. The sample consisted of naive CXCR3- CD8+ T cells from blood. Subset meaning: CD45RO-CCR7+CD27+CD95- naive CD8+ T cells lacking CXCR3 (TNR3-). The receptors derive from a human donor in good health. Some clones in this sample may be carry-over from other donors' samples.

The chain is built from TRBV28 and TRBJ1-4. Germline V gene data show CDR1 as MDHEN and CDR2 as SYDVKM. The CDR3 extends over 14 amino acids. CDR3 protein: CASSLPADPEKLFF.

CDR3 protein: CASRPDNTDTQYF. The chain employs TRBV13 and TRBJ2-3; absent DNA, TCRdb's TRBD1 call cannot be checked. This CDR3 region has 13 residues. Germline V lookup: CDR1 PRHDT, CDR2 FYEKMQ (reference sequence).

The chain is built from TRBV29-1 and TRBJ2-6. The CDR3 is 12 amino acids. Looked up from germline, CDR1 is SQVTM and CDR2 is ANQGSEA. The CDR3 spells CSVDPGDNVLTF.

In terms of frequency, this clonotype is medium-sized (0.01 to 0.1%). This chain uses TRBV12-3 or TRBV12-4 with TRBJ1-5; as DNA is missing, the TRBD1 call by TCRdb cannot be tested. The CDR3 is 15 residues long. CDR3 loop: CASSPRETGWKPQHF.

This CDR3 is CASSEDGAGAQPQHF. The chain couples TRBV6-1 to TRBJ1-5; TCRdb designates TRBD1, a call that cannot be tested without DNA. This CDR3 contains 15 residues. In germline, CDR1 is MNHNS, CDR2 SASEGT.

V gene TRBV7-2 combines with J gene TRBJ2-7. The CDR3 runs 12 residues. Germline V CDR1 and CDR2: SGHTA, FQGNSA. The CDR3 loop is CASSLFVYEQYF.